This TCR beta chain was identified in a study of regulatory T cells in long-lasting Graves disease (dated by TCRdb to the early 2020s). For context, the study as a whole: Newly diagnosed Graves' disease patients had taken antithyroid drugs for less than 3 months. This study used TCR sequencing and RNA sequencing of peripheral blood to compare persistent Graves' disease patients against newly diagnosed Graves' disease patients. The study was conducted in China and was registered as a clinical trial. A total of 33 samples underwent TCR sequencing, from roughly 13 patients with persistent Graves' disease and 20 patients with newly diagnosed Graves' disease.

About this clonotype: Which antigen it targets is not known. Per-nucleotide qualities are absent, and no much larger clonotype sits a single base away.

Paper-wide results and their limitations: Persistent patients shared more public clonotypes among themselves (around 3,000) than newly diagnosed patients did (over 950). Persistent Graves' disease patients showed lower TCR Shannon entropy and fewer highly expanded clones than newly diagnosed patients, suggesting clonal expansion. The small sample size was acknowledged by the authors as a limitation that may reduce accuracy. Because the primary lesion, thyroid tissue, could not be accessed, the study looked at peripheral blood alone. Sequencing and analysis were restricted to the TCR beta chain. TRBV28, TRBJ1-2 and TRBJ2-5 were preferentially used in persistent disease, while TRBV20-1 and TRBJ2-1 were favored in newly diagnosed disease.

CDR1 DFQATT and CDR2 SNEGSKA were looked up in the germline V gene (reference sequence). Trimming removed 3 bases from V and 2 bases from J; the gene matches leave 19 bases unexplained. The CDR3 has 19 amino acids, counting the end cysteine and phenylalanine. Of all the DNA, just the CDR3 is kept, 57 bases in frame from base 1. The time point label for this specimen denotes: newly diagnosed GD, antithyroid drugs for less than 3 months. For both TCR sequencing and RNA sequencing, RNA was extracted from PBMCs in TRIzol. Graves' disease was diagnosed according to American Thyroid Association guidelines. Patients for the study were recruited at an endocrinology department in Xi'an, China. Each patient gave 7.5 to 10 milliliters of peripheral blood, collected in an EDTA anticoagulant tube. Ficoll Paque Plus density gradient separation was used to isolate PBMCs, and no further T cell sorting was done. An Agilent 2100 Bioanalyzer and agarose gel were used to check RNA quality, and a NanoDrop 2000 was used to measure RNA concentration.

Library construction relied on multiplex PCR. The sample was run on an Illumina HiSeq 4000. CDR3 regions were amplified by Arm-PCR with iRepertoire HTBI primers to construct TCR beta libraries. Gel purification was performed on PCR products prior to sequencing. The paper's processing steps were these. Across samples, 62 TRBV and 14 TRBJ segments were identified and used for gene usage analysis of CDR3 amino acid clonotypes. Filtered high-quality paired reads were merged into contigs using COPE and FqMerger. BLAST was used to align contigs to the IMGT TRBV, TRBD and TRBJ reference genes, and CDR3 was defined following IMGT. Any clonotype with a frequency above 0.1% was counted as a highly expanded clone. Shannon entropy served as the measure of repertoire diversity, while the Gini coefficient captured V-J evenness. A clonotype was considered public if more than one individual shared it. The public sequencing data were trimmed at Q25 with fastp and processed into clonotypes with MiXCR by TCRdb, which kept only in-frame beta chains. Rows with one shared CDR3 protein collapse into an entry with the most common genes and DNA. The V and J calls here are based on TCRdb, not the publication. The sample table shows 400,000 to 500,000 distinct CDR3 sequences, and roughly 15% are seen once. The ten largest clones represent 17% of the sample.

These data were also reused for a study on T cells in Graves' hyperthyroidism and ophthalmopathy. As that second study puts it: Stable Graves' hyperthyroidism was defined as no progression to ophthalmopathy during 18 months of follow-up. The hyperthyroidism patients were between 18 and 65 years old and newly diagnosed, with a disease duration of less than 2 months. The study excluded patients with uncontrolled infections, other autoimmune diseases, pregnancy or lactation. Diagnoses were based on clinical symptoms, serum thyroxine and TRAb, thyroid ultrasound and orbital computed tomography. For the first round of RT-PCR on the TCR CDR3, the HTBI primer set was used together with the Qiagen OneStep RT-PCR kit. Blood samples also contained most of the expanded thyroid clonotypes (frequency above 0.001), which suggests that blood repertoires may reflect thyroid immune responses. In cross-validation, a model built on a 13 V-J signature told ophthalmopathy apart from stable hyperthyroidism with 85% to 90% sensitivity and roughly 81% specificity, and in testing the same model reached 80%/75%. In validation, the model predicted progression to ophthalmopathy a median of approximately 6.6 months before onset, with over 60% sensitivity and 72.22% specificity. TCR V-J signatures able to tell the groups apart were searched for in a discovery cohort of 90 to 100 patients, of whom around 43 had Graves' ophthalmopathy and more than 55 had stable Graves' hyperthyroidism. Prospective prediction of ophthalmopathy was tested in an independent validation cohort consisting of 18 hyperthyroidism patients and approximately 16 patients who later progressed to ophthalmopathy. For training and testing, the approximately 92 patients in the discovery cohort were randomly divided in a 7:3 ratio. In addition, the study compared T-cell repertoires in thyroid tissue and in blood from five or six Graves' hyperthyroidism patients. After sampling, hyperthyroidism patients received methimazole starting at 30 mg daily, and ophthalmopathy patients received high-dose intravenous methylprednisolone. Libraries were constructed in a second round of multiplex PCR, after which size selection and purification were performed. The libraries were sequenced on an Illumina HiSeq2000 using paired-end 100 bp reads. SOAPnuke was used to process the raw data, throwing out any read that contained adapters or uncalled bases, had a mean Phred below 15, or lacked an exact constant-primer or identifier match. High-quality paired reads were merged with COPE v1.2.5, and unique nucleotide sequences were defined as clonotypes. MiTCR v1.1 was used to align the clonotypes against IMGT TRBV, TRBD and TRBJ reference segments. Only V-J combinations with frequency above 0.0001, covering 99% to 99.2% of repertoires, were analysed. A TCS score was defined as the ratio between F50 (clonal expansion) and ExV (chaos), using BLOSUM62-based TCRdist between CDR3 peptides within each V-J. Welch's t-statistics and random forest reduced 450 to 600 V-J features to 10 to 15, which were used in a naive Bayes classifier (R e1071). Sample size was not statistically predetermined, and blinding of investigators to group allocation was not performed. The paper reports TCR Vbeta CDR3 sequencing of some 140 peripheral blood samples: approximately 41 ophthalmopathy, 70 to 85 hyperthyroidism and 17 progressor patients.

The source was peripheral blood mononuclear cells (PBMCs), collected at new diagnosis, from a patient treated with antithyroid drugs. This chain is built from TRBV20-1 and TRBJ2-7; 10 central nucleotides agree with TRBD2. The TCR was taken from a woman in her forties or fifties with Graves disease. Donor details come from another sample of the same person, matched by shared clones. The nucleotide sequence reads TGCAGTGCTAGCAGTCGGTCTAAAGCGGGAGGGCCTCGAGCCTACGAGCAGTACTTC. It is translated as CSASSRSKAGGPRAYEQYF.